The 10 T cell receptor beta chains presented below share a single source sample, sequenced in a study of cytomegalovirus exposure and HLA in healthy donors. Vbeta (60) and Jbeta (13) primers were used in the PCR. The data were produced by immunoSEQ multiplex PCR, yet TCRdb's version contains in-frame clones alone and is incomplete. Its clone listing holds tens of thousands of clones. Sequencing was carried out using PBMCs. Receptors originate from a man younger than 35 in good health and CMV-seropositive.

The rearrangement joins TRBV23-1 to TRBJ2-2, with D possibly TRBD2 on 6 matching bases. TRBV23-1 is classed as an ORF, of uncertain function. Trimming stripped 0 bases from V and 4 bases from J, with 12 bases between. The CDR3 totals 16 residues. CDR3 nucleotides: TGCGCCAGCAGTCAATCGGGACTCATTTGCACCGGGGAGCTGTTTTTT. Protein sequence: CASSQSGLICTGELFF.

CDR3 bases: TGTGCCAGCAAGAGTAACGGGGCCAACGTCCTGACTTTC. It encodes CASKSNGANVLTF. This chain links TRBV6-5 with TRBJ2-6; D is undetermined. This CDR3 spans 13 amino acids. With 7 bases removed from V and 4 bases from J, the gap between germline ends came to 8 bases. Germline V gene data show CDR1 as MNHEY and CDR2 as SVGAGI.

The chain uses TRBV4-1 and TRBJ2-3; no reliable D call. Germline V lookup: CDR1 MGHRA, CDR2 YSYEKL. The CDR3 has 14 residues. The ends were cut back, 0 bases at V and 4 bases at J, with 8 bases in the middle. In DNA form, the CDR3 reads TGCGCCAGCAGCCAAGATTTTAGATCAGATACGCAGTATTTT. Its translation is CASSQDFRSDTQYF.

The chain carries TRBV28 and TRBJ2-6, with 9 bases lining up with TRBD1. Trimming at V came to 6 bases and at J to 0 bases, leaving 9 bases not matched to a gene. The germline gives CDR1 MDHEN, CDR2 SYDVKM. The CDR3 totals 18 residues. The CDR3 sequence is CASRIQGALVSGANVLTF. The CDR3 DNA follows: TGTGCCAGCAGAATACAGGGGGCTCTAGTCTCTGGGGCCAACGTCCTGACTTTC.

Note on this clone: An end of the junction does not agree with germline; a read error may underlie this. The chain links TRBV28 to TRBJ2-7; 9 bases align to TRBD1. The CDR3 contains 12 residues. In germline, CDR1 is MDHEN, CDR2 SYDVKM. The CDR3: CVVGTGSYEQYF. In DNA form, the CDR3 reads TGCGTAGTCGGGACAGGGTCCTACGAGCAGTACTTC.

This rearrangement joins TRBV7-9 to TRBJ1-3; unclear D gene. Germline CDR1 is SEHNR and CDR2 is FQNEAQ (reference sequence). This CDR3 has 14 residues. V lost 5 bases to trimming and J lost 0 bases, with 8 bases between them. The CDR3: CASSPQSSGNTIYF. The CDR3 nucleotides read TGTGCCAGCAGCCCACAGAGCTCTGGAAACACCATATATTTT. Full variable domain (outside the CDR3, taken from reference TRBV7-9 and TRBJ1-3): DTGVSQNPRHKITKRGQNVTFRCDPISEHNRLYWYRQTLGQGPEFLTYFQNEAQLEKSRLLSDRFSAERPKGSFSTLEIQRTEQGDSAMYLCASSPQSSGNTIYFGEGSWLTVV.

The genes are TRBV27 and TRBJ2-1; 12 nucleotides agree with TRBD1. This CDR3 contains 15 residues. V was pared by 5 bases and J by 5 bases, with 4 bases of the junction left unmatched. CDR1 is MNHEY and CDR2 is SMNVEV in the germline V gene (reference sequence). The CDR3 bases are TGTGCCAGCAGTCCCGGGACAGGGGGCCACAATGAGCAGTTCTTC. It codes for CASSPGTGGHNEQFF.

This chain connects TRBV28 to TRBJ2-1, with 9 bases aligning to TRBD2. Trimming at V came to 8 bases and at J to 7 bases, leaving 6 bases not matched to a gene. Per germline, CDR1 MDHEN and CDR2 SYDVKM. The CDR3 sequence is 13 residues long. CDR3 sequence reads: CASRGGGWNEQFF. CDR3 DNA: TGTGCCAGCCGCGGGGGGGGATGGAATGAGCAGTTCTTC.

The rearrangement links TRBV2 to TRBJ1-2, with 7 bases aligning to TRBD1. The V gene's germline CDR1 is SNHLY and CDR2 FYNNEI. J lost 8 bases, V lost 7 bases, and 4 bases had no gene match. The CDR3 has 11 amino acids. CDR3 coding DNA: TGTGCCAGCAATGTAGGGGGCGGCTACACCTTC. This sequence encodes CASNVGGGYTF.

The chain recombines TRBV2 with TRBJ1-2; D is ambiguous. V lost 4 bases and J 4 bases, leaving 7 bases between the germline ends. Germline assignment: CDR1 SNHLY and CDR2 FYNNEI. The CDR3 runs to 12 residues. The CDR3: CASSAGGYGYTF. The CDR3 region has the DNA TGTGCCAGCAGTGCAGGAGGCTATGGCTACACCTTC.